The present TCR beta chain was sequenced within a study of T cell changes during pregnancy in multiple sclerosis. Profiling relied on immunoSEQ multiplex PCR, and the TCRdb table lists in-frame clones only, not all of them. The sample records 40,000 to 60,000 clones, more than 85% being singletons. J was trimmed by 2 bases and V by 0 bases; bases with no gene match: 7. The CDR3 sequence is 16 residues long. Germline-derived CDR1 and CDR2 are SGDLS and YYNGEE. Sequencing was performed on CD8+ T cells from peripheral blood mononuclear cells, taken in the first trimester of pregnancy. J is TRBJ2-7 and V is TRBV9, with 8 positions matching TRBD2. The receptor's source is a female donor with multiple sclerosis, enrolled in a pregnancy study. The CDR3 here is CASSVGSGGITYEQYF. In DNA, the CDR3 is TGTGCCAGCAGCGTAGGATCGGGGGGGATAACCTACGAGCAGTACTTC.